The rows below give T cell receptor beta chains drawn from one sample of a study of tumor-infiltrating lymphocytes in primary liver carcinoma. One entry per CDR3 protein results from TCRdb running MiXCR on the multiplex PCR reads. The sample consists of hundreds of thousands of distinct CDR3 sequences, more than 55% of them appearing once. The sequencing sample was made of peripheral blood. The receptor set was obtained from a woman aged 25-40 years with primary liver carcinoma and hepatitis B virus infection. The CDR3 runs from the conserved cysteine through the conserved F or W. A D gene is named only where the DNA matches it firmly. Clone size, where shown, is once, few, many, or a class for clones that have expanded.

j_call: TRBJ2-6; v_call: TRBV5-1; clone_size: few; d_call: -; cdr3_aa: CASRGGSPSGANVLTF; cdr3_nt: TGCGCCAGCAGAGGCGGCAGCCCCTCTGGGGCCAACGTCCTGACTTTC
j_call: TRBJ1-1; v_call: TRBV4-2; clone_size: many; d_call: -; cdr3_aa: CASSPLGQKNTEAFF; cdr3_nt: TGTGCCAGCAGCCCCCTTGGGCAGAAGAACACTGAAGCTTTCTTT
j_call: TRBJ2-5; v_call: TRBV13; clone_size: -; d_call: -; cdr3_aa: CASSFRQQETQYF; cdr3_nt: TGTGCCAGCAGCTTCAGACAGCAAGAGACCCAGTACTTC
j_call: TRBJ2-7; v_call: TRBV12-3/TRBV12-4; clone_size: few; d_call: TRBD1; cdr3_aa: CASSSNLGGDRGINEQYF; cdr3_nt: TGTGCCAGCAGTTCAAACCTGGGGGGGGACAGGGGAATCAACGAGCAGTACTTC
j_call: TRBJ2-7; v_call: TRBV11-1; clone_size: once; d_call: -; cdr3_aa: CASSSTYVGRRF; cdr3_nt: TGTGCCAGCAGCTCCACCTACGTGGGACGACGCTTC
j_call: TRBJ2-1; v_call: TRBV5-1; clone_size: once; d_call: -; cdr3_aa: CTSSSPLEQFF; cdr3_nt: TGCACCAGCAGTAGCCCCCTCGAGCAGTTCTTC
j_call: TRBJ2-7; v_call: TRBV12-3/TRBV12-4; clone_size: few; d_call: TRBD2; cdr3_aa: CASSYQVYLAGIDEQYF; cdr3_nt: TGTGCCAGCAGTTACCAGGTGTACCTAGCGGGGATCGACGAGCAGTACTTC
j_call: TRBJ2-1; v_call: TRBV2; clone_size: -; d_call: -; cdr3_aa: CANSTSTFRDEQFF; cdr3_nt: TGTGCCAACAGCACTTCTACCTTTAGGGATGAGCAGTTCTTC
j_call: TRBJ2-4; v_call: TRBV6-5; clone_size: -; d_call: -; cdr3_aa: CTSSYSGTAKNIQYF; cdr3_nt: TGTACTAGCAGTTACTCGGGCACCGCCAAAAACATTCAGTACTTC
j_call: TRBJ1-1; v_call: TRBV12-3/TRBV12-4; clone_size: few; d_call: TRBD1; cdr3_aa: CASQTGRETEAFF; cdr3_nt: TGTGCCAGCCAGACAGGGCGGGAAACTGAAGCTTTCTTT
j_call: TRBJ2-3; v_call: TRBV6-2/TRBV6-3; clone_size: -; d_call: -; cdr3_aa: CASSPGRRSTNTQYF; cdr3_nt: TGTGCCAGCTCACCCGGCCGCCGGAGCACAAATACGCAGTATTTT
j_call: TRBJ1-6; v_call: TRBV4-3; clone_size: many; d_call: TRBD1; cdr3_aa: CASSQDLTGTRLSPLHF; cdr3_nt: TGCGCCAGCAGCCAAGATCTGACAGGGACTAGACTATCACCCCTCCACTTT
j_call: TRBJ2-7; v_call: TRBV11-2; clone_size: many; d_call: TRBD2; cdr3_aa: CASSLGVSGINEQYF; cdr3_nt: TGTGCCAGCAGCTTAGGGGTTAGCGGGATCAACGAGCAGTACTTC
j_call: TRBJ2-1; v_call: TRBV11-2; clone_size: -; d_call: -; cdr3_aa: CASSLGLARNEQVF; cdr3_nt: TGTGCCAGCAGCTTAGGGCTCGCGAGGAATGAGCAGGTCTTC